The rows below give T cell receptor beta chains drawn from one sample of a study of T cells in tuberculosis. Clones were sequenced by immunoSEQ multiplex PCR, and TCRdb holds only the in-frame ones, with some missing. The data contain 55,000 to 65,000 clones, roughly 79% of them seen just once; the ten biggest clones take up around 13%. Sequencing used CD1b-GMM tetramer-negative cells sorted from PBMCs. The origin of the receptors is an adult woman with latent tuberculosis. Each CDR3 is given with its conserved first and last residue. Each record gives: V gene, J gene, clone size, D gene, CDR3 protein, CDR3 DNA. D genes are given only for firm matches. A clone size is listed for some rows: how often the clone was seen (once, few, many), or a class if it is expanded.

>TRBV28|TRBJ1-6|.|.
CASSLSTGPMGYHNSPLHF
TGTGCCAGCAGTTTGTCGACAGGTCCAATGGGCTATCATAATTCACCCCTCCACTTT
>TRBV16|TRBJ1-1|.|TRBD1
CASSRGGQGLNTEAFF
TGTGCCAGCAGCCGTGGCGGACAGGGTCTGAACACTGAAGCTTTCTTT
>TRBV11-2|TRBJ1-1|.|.
CASSLVGGGAFF
TGTGCCAGCAGCTTAGTAGGGGGTGGTGCTTTCTTT
>TRBV14|TRBJ2-7|.|TRBD1
CASSQGGQGRKGEQYF
TGTGCCAGCAGCCAAGGCGGACAGGGGAGGAAAGGCGAGCAGTACTTC
>TRBV7-8|TRBJ2-3|.|.
CASSGGTYTDTQYF
TGTGCCAGCAGCGGAGGGACCTACACAGATACGCAGTATTTT
>TRBV14|TRBJ2-1|once|TRBD1
CASSQDLGQGYNEQFF
TGTGCCAGCAGCCAAGATCTAGGACAGGGCTACAATGAGCAGTTCTTC
>TRBV13|TRBJ2-1|.|TRBD2
CASSRGTSLSGVYNEQFF
TGTGCCAGCAGCCGCGGGACATCTCTTAGCGGGGTGTACAATGAGCAGTTCTTC
>TRBV19|TRBJ2-7|.|.
CASSIGRDLREQYF
TGTGCCAGTAGTATAGGGCGGGATCTACGAGAGCAGTACTTC
>TRBV28|TRBJ2-1|.|.
CASSYETSSYNEQFF
TGTGCCAGCAGTTACGAGACTTCTTCCTACAATGAGCAGTTCTTC
>TRBV28|TRBJ2-7|.|.
CASSFSVNEQYF
TGTGCCAGCAGTTTTAGTGTTAATGAGCAGTACTTC
>TRBV4-1|TRBJ2-1|.|.
CASSQERQPWNEQFF
TGCGCCAGCAGCCAAGAGCGGCAGCCTTGGAATGAGCAGTTCTTC
>TRBV28|TRBJ1-2|.|.
CASSPVSSGVYGYTF
TGTGCCAGCAGTCCAGTTAGCTCAGGGGTCTATGGCTACACCTTC
>TRBV13|TRBJ2-1|.|.
CASSLGGGFNEQFF
TGTGCCAGCAGCTTGGGGGGGGGCTTCAATGAGCAGTTCTTC
>TRBV4-2|TRBJ2-7|.|TRBD1
CASSQTGQGKDEQYF
TGTGCCAGCAGCCAAACGGGACAGGGGAAGGACGAGCAGTACTTC
>TRBV2|TRBJ2-7|.|.
CASSVEGSKGYEQYF
TGTGCCAGCAGTGTCGAAGGGAGTAAGGGCTACGAGCAGTACTTC
>TRBV28|TRBJ1-1|once|.
CASKGETANTEAFF
TGTGCCAGCAAAGGAGAGACAGCGAACACTGAAGCTTTCTTT
>TRBV18|TRBJ2-7|.|TRBD2
CASSPRLTSGRVYEQYF
TGTGCCAGCTCACCACGGTTGACTAGCGGGAGGGTCTACGAGCAGTACTTC
>TRBV27|TRBJ1-2|.|.
CASLSREPYGYTF
TGTGCCAGCCTTTCTCGGGAACCGTATGGCTACACCTTC
>TRBV7-2|TRBJ1-1|.|.
CASSRGTNTEAFF
TGTGCCAGCAGCCGGGGTACGAACACTGAAGCTTTCTTT
>TRBV12-5|TRBJ1-4|once|TRBD1
CASGSFGTGGWDNEKLFF
TGTGCTAGTGGTTCCTTCGGGACAGGCGGCTGGGATAATGAAAAACTGTTTTTT
>TRBV9|TRBJ2-3|.|TRBD2
CASSVGLAPDTQYF
TGTGCCAGCAGCGTGGGACTAGCCCCAGATACGCAGTATTTT
>TRBV5-1|TRBJ2-1|.|.
CASSTRQGGYNEQFF
TGCGCCAGCAGCACGCGACAGGGAGGCTACAATGAGCAGTTCTTC
>TRBV7-2|TRBJ2-7|.|TRBD2
CASSLESPVGGAQQYF
TGTGCCAGCAGCTTAGAGTCTCCTGTCGGGGGGGCCCAGCAGTACTTC
>TRBV28|TRBJ2-7|few|.
CASSPGGRGQYF
TGTGCCAGCAGCCCAGGGGGGCGCGGGCAGTACTTC
>TRBV7-8|TRBJ2-1|.|.
CASSLDGSGALYNEQFF
TGTGCCAGCAGCTTAGACGGGAGCGGAGCGCTCTACAATGAGCAGTTCTTC
>TRBV4-2|TRBJ2-3|.|TRBD2
CASSHGRGTDTQYF
TGTGCCAGCAGCCATGGGAGGGGCACAGATACGCAGTATTTT
>TRBV11-3|TRBJ1-3|.|TRBD1
CASSFGQGTGNTIYF
TGTGCCAGCAGCTTCGGACAGGGTACAGGAAACACCATATATTTT
>TRBV2|TRBJ2-7|.|TRBD1
CASSDRAGGGYEQYF
TGTGCCAGCAGTGACCGGGCAGGGGGCGGGTACGAGCAGTACTTC
>TRBV7-2|TRBJ2-5|few|TRBD2
CASSLDGLAGETQYF
TGTGCCAGCAGCTTAGACGGCCTAGCGGGAGAGACCCAGTACTTC
>TRBV5-1|TRBJ2-1|.|TRBD1
CASSPGTGNNEQFF
TGCGCCAGCAGCCCAGGGACAGGGAACAATGAGCAGTTCTTC
>TRBV27|TRBJ1-1|.|TRBD1
CASSPSGGNTEAFF
TGTGCCAGCAGTCCATCAGGGGGCAACACTGAAGCTTTCTTT
>TRBV7-2|TRBJ2-1|once|TRBD2
CASSLHMRRGDNNEQFF
TGTGCCAGCAGCCTCCATATGCGGCGGGGGGACAACAATGAGCAGTTCTTC
>TRBV5-1|TRBJ2-2|.|TRBD2
CASSLGVAGSNGELFF
TGCGCCAGCAGCTTGGGGGTAGCGGGGTCCAACGGGGAGCTGTTTTTT
>TRBV7-2|TRBJ1-5|.|.
CASSDGLYSNQPQHF
TGTGCCAGCAGCGACGGACTTTATAGCAATCAGCCCCAGCATTTT
>TRBV23-1|TRBJ2-5|.|TRBD2
CASSREGLAGGWETQYF
TGCGCCAGCAGTCGAGAAGGACTAGCGGGAGGGTGGGAGACCCAGTACTTC
>TRBV14|TRBJ1-6|.|TRBD1
CASSLWDRGSPLHF
TGTGCCAGCAGCCTCTGGGACAGGGGCTCACCCCTCCACTTT
>TRBV2|TRBJ2-3|.|.
CASSRRVSTDTQYF
TGTGCCAGCAGCCGACGGGTGAGCACAGATACGCAGTATTTT
>TRBV9|TRBJ2-1|.|TRBD1
CASSGSRQGATYNEQFF
TGTGCCAGCAGCGGATCGCGACAGGGGGCAACCTACAATGAGCAGTTCTTC
>TRBV5-6|TRBJ2-5|.|TRBD2
CASSGTGTYSGETQYF
TGTGCCAGCAGCGGGACCGGGACCTATAGCGGGGAGACCCAGTACTTC
>TRBV10-3|TRBJ1-2|.|TRBD1
CAISLTGVNYGYTF
TGTGCCATCAGCTTGACAGGGGTTAACTATGGCTACACCTTC